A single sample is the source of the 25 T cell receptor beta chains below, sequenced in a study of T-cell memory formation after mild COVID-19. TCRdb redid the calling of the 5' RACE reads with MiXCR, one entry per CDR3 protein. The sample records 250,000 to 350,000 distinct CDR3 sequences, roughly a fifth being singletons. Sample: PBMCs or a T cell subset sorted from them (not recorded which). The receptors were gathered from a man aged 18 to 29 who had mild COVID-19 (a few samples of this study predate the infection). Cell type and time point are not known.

This chain's CDR3 is CASSWGSRGTQYF. The DNA for the CDR3 is TGTGCCAGCAGTTGGGGCTCCCGGGGGACCCAGTACTTC. The chain uses TRBV12-3 or TRBV12-4 and TRBJ2-5, with D perhaps matching TRBD1 or TRBD2 (5 bases each). This CDR3 has 13 amino acids. Trimming shortened V by 4 bases and J by 7 bases, and 13 bases separated the two germline ends.

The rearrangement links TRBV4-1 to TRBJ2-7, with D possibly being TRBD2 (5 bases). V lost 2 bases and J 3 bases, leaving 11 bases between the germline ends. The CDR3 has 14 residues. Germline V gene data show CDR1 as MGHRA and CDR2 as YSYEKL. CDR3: CASSQTDRGYEQYF. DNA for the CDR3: TGCGCCAGCAGCCAAACCGATCGGGGCTACGAGCAGTACTTC.

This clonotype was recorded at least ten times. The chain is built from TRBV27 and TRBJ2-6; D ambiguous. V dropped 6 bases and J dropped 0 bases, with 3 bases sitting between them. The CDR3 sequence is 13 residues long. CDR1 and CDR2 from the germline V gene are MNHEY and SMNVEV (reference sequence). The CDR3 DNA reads TGTGCCAGCAGGCTCTCTGGGGCCAACGTCCTGACTTTC. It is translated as CASRLSGANVLTF.

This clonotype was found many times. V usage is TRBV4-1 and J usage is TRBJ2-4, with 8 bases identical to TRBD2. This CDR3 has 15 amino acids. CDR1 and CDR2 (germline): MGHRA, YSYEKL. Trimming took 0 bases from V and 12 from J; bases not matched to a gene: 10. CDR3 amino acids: CASSQDPGSGGTQYF. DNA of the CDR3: TGCGCCAGCAGCCAAGATCCTGGCAGCGGGGGCACTCAGTACTTC.

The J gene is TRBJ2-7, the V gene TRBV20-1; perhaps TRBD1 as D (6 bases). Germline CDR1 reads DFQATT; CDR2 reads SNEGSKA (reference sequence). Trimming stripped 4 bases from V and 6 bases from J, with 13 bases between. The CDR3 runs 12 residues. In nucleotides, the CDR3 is TGCAGTGCTACGGGACATTCTCGCGAGCAGTACTTC. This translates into CSATGHSREQYF.

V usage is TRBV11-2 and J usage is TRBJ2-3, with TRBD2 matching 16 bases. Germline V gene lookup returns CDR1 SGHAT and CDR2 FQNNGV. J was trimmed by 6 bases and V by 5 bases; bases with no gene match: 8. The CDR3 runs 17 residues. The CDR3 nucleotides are TGTGCCAGCAGCGCCGGGACTAGCGGGGGGGCCATTGATACGCAGTATTTT. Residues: CASSAGTSGGAIDTQYF. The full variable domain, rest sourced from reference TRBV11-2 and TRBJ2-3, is EAGVAQSPRYKIIEKRQSVAFWCNPISGHATLYWYQQILGQGPKLLIQFQNNGVVDDSQLPKDRFSAERLKGVDSTLKIQPAKLEDSAVYLCASSAGTSGGAIDTQYFGPGTRLTVL.

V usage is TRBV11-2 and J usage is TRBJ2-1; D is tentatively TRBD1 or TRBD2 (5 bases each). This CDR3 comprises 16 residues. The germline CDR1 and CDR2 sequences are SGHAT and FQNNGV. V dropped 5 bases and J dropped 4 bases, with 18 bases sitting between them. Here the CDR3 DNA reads TGTGCCAGCAGCCAAGGTCGGGACCCATCGTACAATGAGCAGTTCTTC. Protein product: CASSQGRDPSYNEQFF.

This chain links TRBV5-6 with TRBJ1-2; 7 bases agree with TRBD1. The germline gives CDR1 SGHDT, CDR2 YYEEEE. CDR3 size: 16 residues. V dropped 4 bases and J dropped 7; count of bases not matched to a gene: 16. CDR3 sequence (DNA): TGTGCCAGCAGCCCCCTCTACGGACAGGCCTTATTTGGCTACACCTTC. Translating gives CASSPLYGQALFGYTF. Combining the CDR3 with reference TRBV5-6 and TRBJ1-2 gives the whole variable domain DAGVTQSPTHLIKTRGQQVTLRCSPKSGHDTVSWYQQALGQGPQFIFQYYEEEERQRGNFPDRFSGHQFPNYSSELNVNALLLGDSALYLCASSPLYGQALFGYTFGSGTRLTVV.

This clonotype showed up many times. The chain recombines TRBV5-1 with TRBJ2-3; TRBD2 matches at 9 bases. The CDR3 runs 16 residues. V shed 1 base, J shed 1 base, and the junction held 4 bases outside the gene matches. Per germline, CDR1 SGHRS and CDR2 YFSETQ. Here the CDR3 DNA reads TGCGCCAGCAGCTTGTCCCGACTAGCGGGCACAGATACGCAGTATTTT. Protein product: CASSLSRLAGTDTQYF. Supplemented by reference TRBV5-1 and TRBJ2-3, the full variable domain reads KAGVTQTPRYLIKTRGQQVTLSCSPISGHRSVSWYQQTPGQGLQFLFEYFSETQRNKGNFPGRFSGRQFSNSRSEMNVSTLELGDSALYLCASSLSRLAGTDTQYFGPGTRLTVL.

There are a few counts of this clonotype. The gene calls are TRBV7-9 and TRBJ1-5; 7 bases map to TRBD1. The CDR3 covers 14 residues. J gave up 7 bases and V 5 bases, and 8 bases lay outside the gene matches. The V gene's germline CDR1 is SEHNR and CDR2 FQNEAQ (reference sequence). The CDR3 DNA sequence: TGTGCCAGCAGCGGGATTGACAGGGACCAGCCCCAGCATTTT. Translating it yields CASSGIDRDQPQHF.

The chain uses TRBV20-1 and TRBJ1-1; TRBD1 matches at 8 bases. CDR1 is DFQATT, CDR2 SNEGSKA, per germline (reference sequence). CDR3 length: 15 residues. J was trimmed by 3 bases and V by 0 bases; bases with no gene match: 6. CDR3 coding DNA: TGCAGTGCTAGAGATGCAGGGGGCACGGACACTGAAGCTTTCTTT. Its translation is CSARDAGGTDTEAFF.

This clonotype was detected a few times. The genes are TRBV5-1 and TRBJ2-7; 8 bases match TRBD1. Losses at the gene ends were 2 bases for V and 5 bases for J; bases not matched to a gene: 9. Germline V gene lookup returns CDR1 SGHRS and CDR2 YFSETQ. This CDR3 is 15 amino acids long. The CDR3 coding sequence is TGCGCCAGCAGCTTTGTACCGGGACAGGTAAACGAGCAGTACTTC. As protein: CASSFVPGQVNEQYF.

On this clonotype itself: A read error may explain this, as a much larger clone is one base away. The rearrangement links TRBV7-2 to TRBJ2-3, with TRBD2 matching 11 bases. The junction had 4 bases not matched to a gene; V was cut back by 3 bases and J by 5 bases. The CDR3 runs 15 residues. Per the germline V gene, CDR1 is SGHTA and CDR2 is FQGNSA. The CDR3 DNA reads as TGTGCCAGCAGCTTTAGCGGGGGGGCCATAGATACGCAGTATTTT. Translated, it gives CASSFSGGAIDTQYF.

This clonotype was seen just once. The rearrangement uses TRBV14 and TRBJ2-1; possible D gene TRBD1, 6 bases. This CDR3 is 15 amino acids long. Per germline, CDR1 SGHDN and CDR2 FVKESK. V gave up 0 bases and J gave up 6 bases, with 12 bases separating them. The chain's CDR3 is CASSQDRGGTNEQFF. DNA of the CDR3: TGTGCCAGCAGCCAAGATCGAGGGGGAACCAATGAGCAGTTCTTC.

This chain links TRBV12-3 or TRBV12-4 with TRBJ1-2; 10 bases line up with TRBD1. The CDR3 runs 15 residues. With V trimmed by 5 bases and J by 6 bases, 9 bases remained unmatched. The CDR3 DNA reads TGTGCCAGCAGTATGGGACAGGGGTTTTTGGATGGCTACACCTTC. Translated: CASSMGQGFLDGYTF.

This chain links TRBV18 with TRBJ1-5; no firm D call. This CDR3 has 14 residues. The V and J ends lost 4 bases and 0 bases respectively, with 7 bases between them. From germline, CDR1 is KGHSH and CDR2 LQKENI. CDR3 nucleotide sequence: TGTGCCAGCTCACTCACAGATAGCAATCAGCCCCAGCATTTT. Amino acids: CASSLTDSNQPQHF.

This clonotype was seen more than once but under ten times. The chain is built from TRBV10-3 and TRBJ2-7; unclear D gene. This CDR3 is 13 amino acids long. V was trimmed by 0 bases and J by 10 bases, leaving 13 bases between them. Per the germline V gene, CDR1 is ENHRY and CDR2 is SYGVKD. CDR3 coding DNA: TGTGCCATCAGTGAGTCTTCCTCGGCGCCTCAGTACGTC. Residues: CAISESSSAPQYV.

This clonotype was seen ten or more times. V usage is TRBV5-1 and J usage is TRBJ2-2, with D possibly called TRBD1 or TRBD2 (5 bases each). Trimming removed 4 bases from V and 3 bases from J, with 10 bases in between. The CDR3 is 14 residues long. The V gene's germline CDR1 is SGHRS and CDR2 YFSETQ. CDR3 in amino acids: CASSIQGDTGELFF. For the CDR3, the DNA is TGCGCCAGCAGCATCCAGGGAGACACCGGGGAGCTGTTTTTT.

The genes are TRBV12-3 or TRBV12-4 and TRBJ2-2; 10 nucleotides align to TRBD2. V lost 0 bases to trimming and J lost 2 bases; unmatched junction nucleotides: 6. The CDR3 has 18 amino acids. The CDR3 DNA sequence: TGTGCCAGCAGTTTAGCGCAGGGACTAGCGCCCAACACCGGGGAGCTGTTTTTT. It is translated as CASSLAQGLAPNTGELFF.

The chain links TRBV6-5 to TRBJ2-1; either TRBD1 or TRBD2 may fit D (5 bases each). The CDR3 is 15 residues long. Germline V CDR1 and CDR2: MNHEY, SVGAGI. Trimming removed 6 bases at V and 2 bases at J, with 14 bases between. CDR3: CASSPGTPAYNEQFF. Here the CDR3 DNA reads TGTGCCAGCAGCCCCGGGACCCCTGCCTACAATGAGCAGTTCTTC.

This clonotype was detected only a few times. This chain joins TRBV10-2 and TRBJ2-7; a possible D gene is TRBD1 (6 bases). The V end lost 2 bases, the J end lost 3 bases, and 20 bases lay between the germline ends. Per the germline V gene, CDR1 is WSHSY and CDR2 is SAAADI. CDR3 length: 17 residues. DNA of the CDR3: TGCGCCAGCAGTGAGACGACCGGGACAAATGGAGGCTACGAGCAGTACTTC. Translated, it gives CASSETTGTNGGYEQYF.

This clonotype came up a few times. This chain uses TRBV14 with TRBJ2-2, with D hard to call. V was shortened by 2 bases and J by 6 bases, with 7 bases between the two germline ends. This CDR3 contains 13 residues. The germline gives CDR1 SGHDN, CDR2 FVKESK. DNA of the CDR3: TGTGCCAGCAGCCAACTTTTCTCCGGGGAGCTGTTTTTT. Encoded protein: CASSQLFSGELFF.

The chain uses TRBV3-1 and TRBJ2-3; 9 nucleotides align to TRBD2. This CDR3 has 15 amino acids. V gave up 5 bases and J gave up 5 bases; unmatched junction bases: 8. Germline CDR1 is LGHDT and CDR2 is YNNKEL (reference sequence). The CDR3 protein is CASSALAGVGDTQYF. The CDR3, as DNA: TGTGCCAGCAGCGCACTAGCGGGCGTCGGAGATACGCAGTATTTT.

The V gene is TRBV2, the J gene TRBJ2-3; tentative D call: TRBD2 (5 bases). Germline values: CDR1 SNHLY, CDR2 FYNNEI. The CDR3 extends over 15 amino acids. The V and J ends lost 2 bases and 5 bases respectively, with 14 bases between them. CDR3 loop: CASSERMSRGDTQYF. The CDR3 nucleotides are TGTGCCAGCAGTGAAAGGATGAGTCGGGGAGATACGCAGTATTTT.

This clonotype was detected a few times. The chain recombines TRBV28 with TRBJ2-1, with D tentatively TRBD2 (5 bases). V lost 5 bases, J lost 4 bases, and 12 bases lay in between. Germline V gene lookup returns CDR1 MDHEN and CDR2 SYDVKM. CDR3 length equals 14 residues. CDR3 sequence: CASSPPTGYNEQFF. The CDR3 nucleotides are TGTGCCAGCAGTCCGCCGACGGGGTACAATGAGCAGTTCTTC.